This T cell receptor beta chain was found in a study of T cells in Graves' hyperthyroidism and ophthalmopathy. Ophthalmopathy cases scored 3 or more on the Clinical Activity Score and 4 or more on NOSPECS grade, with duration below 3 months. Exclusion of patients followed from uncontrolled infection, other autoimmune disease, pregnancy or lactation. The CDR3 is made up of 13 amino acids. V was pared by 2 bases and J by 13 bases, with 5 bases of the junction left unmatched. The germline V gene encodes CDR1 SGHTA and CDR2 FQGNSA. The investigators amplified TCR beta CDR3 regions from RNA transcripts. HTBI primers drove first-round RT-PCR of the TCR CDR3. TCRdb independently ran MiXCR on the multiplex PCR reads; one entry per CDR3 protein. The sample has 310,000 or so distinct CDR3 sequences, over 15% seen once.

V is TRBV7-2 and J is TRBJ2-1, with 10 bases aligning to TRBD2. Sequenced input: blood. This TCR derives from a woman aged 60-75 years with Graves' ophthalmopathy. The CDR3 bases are TGTGCCAGCAGCTTAACTAGCGGGACCGCCCAGTTCTTC. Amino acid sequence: CASSLTSGTAQFF.